This T cell receptor beta chain is from a study of blood T cells in healthy people across ages. Per germline, CDR1 KGHDR and CDR2 SFDVKD. V lost 3 bases, J lost 1 base, and 5 bases stayed unmatched. The CDR3 covers 17 residues. Together with a sample-barcoded 5' primer, a J-beta primer mix was included in a second PCR lasting about 6 to 12 cycles. TCRdb redid the calling of the 5' RACE reads with MiXCR, one entry per CDR3 protein. The table has 1.5 million to 2 million distinct CDR3 sequences, roughly 43% seen once. The chain has TRBV24-1 and TRBJ2-3, with 11 positions matching TRBD2. The sample was blood. This TCR was recovered from a human donor in good health. The CDR3 sequence: CATSDRLAGRGTDTQYF. CDR3 coding DNA: TGTGCCACCAGTGATAGACTAGCGGGGAGGGGCACAGATACGCAGTATTTT.